The 12 T cell receptor beta chains below come from one sample, sequenced in a study of regulatory T cells in long-lasting Graves disease. The time point is: newly diagnosed GD, antithyroid drugs for less than 3 months. PBMC RNA served as the TCR library source. Assembly of TCR beta libraries relied on iRepertoire HTBI primers together with Arm-PCR of CDR3 regions. TCRdb recomputed calls from the multiplex PCR reads with MiXCR, one row per CDR3 protein. The sample consists of about 540,000 distinct CDR3 sequences, around an eighth of them appearing once. These data also formed part of another study, on T cells in Graves' hyperthyroidism and ophthalmopathy.

The sequencing used peripheral blood mononuclear cells (PBMCs), collected at new diagnosis, from a patient treated with antithyroid drugs. The receptors stem from a man under 40 with Graves disease.

This clonotype was observed many times. This chain joins TRBV5-1 and TRBJ2-1, with 10 bases aligning to TRBD1. CDR3 length: 14 amino acids. V gave up 7 bases and J gave up 10 bases; unmatched junction bases: 11. Per germline, CDR1 SGHRS and CDR2 YFSETQ. CDR3 amino acids: CASGDRGQPLEQFF. The DNA of the CDR3 is TGCGCCAGCGGTGACAGGGGGCAACCCCTAGAGCAGTTCTTC.

The V call is TRBV30, the J call TRBJ2-2; TRBD2 might be the D (5 bases). The V and J ends lost 1 base and 6 bases respectively, with 15 bases between them. Looked up from germline, CDR1 is GTSNPN and CDR2 is SVGIG (reference sequence). The length of the CDR3 is 15 residues. In DNA, the CDR3 is TGTGCCTGGAGTGCGGGCGGGCATTGGGCCGGGGAGCTGTTTTTT. It codes for CAWSAGGHWAGELFF.

This clonotype was observed at least ten times. The V call is TRBV20-1, the J call TRBJ2-7; perhaps TRBD2 as D (6 bases). V was clipped by 5 bases and J by 2 bases, with 13 bases between them. CDR3 length equals 13 residues. The germline CDR1 and CDR2 sequences are DFQATT and SNEGSKA (reference sequence). The CDR3 reads CSARRDGAYEQYF. The CDR3 DNA follows: TGCAGTGCTCGGCGGGACGGAGCCTACGAGCAGTACTTC.

V and J are TRBV18 and TRBJ2-7; 7 bases match TRBD2. Trimming took 6 bases from V and 4 from J; bases not matched to a gene: 12. Germline V CDR1 and CDR2: KGHSH, LQKENI. The length of the CDR3 is 15 residues. CDR3 sequence (DNA): TGTGCCAGCTCTAAATTAGGGCTAGCGGCGTACGAGCAGTACTTC. Protein: CASSKLGLAAYEQYF.

In this sample, this clonotype turned up a few times. The gene calls are TRBV27 and TRBJ1-2, with 8 bases matching TRBD1. V was clipped by 0 bases and J by 4 bases; unmatched bases: 10. Germline loops: CDR1 MNHEY, CDR2 SMNVEV (reference sequence). The CDR3 runs to 17 residues. DNA of the CDR3: TGTGCCAGCAGTTTATCCGTGGATCAGACAGGGGCCTATGGCTACACCTTC. Translating it yields CASSLSVDQTGAYGYTF.

This clonotype was detected many times. The chain joins TRBV27 to TRBJ1-3; D gene uncertain. The germline gives CDR1 MNHEY, CDR2 SMNVEV (reference sequence). V lost 5 bases and J lost 0, with 17 bases in between. The CDR3 is made up of 17 amino acids. CDR3 protein: CASSPVHPGNSGNTIYF. Written as DNA, the CDR3 is TGTGCCAGCAGTCCCGTTCACCCGGGGAACTCTGGAAACACCATATATTTT.

This clonotype was seen ten or more times. The chain is built from TRBV15 and TRBJ1-2; tentative D call: TRBD1 (6 bases). The V gene's germline CDR1 is LNHNV and CDR2 YYDKDF (reference sequence). V was trimmed by 5 bases and J by 2 bases, leaving 12 bases between them. CDR3 length: 14 residues. The CDR3, as DNA: TGTGCCACCAGCTCCAGGGGACCCAACTATGGCTACACCTTC. Translated: CATSSRGPNYGYTF.

This clonotype was counted many times. The chain employs TRBV7-9 and TRBJ2-7; D possibly corresponds to TRBD2 (5 bases). V was clipped by 5 bases and J by 3 bases, with 11 bases between them. Germline V CDR1 and CDR2: SEHNR, FQNEAQ (reference sequence). The CDR3 is made up of 13 amino acids. CDR3 sequence reads: CASSKDSNYEQYF. The CDR3 nucleotides read TGTGCCAGCAGCAAGGACTCGAACTACGAGCAGTACTTC.

This rearrangement joins TRBV18 to TRBJ2-7, with D hard to call. The germline V gene has CDR1 KGHSH and CDR2 LQKENI. The CDR3 totals 12 residues. Trimming left V 2 bases short and J 5 bases short, with 7 bases between. The CDR3 bases are TGTGCCAGCTCACCAAGGATGAACGAGCAGTACTTC. The encoded protein is CASSPRMNEQYF. Using reference TRBV18 and TRBJ2-7 for the parts outside the CDR3, the full variable domain is NAGVMQNPRHLVRRRGQEARLRCSPMKGHSHVYWYRQLPEEGLKFMVYLQKENIIDESGMPKERFSAEFPKEGPSILRIQQVVRGDSAAYFCASSPRMNEQYFGPGTRLTVT.

This clonotype came up many times. This chain joins TRBV18 and TRBJ1-1; D ambiguous. This CDR3 is built from 14 residues. CDR1 and CDR2 (germline): KGHSH, LQKENI. V gave up 2 bases and J gave up 1 base, with 8 bases separating them. CDR3 sequence (DNA): TGTGCCAGCTCACCAGCCCCAACGAACACTGAAGCTTTCTTT. It yields the protein CASSPAPTNTEAFF.

Ten or more counts support this clonotype. The chain is built from TRBV20-1 and TRBJ2-1, with 11 bases that match TRBD2. Germline V CDR1 and CDR2: DFQATT, SNEGSKA (reference sequence). This CDR3 is built from 19 residues. V shed 1 base and J 10 bases; nucleotides not matched to a gene: 21. The CDR3 nucleotides read TGCAGTGCTAGAGGGGAATTTGGGGCCGGGACTAGCGGTCGCCTGGAGCAGTTCTTC. Translating gives CSARGEFGAGTSGRLEQFF.

This clonotype was detected only a few times. The CDR3 protein is CASSPPGQGAHEQYF. The CDR3 coding sequence is TGTGCCAGCTCACCACCGGGACAGGGGGCCCACGAGCAGTACTTC. The chain carries TRBV18 and TRBJ2-7; 12 bases are shared with TRBD1. V lost 0 bases to trimming and J lost 5 bases; unmatched junction nucleotides: 2. This CDR3 contains 15 residues. Germline V CDR1 and CDR2: KGHSH, LQKENI. The full variable domain, its missing parts supplied by reference TRBV18 and TRBJ2-7, is NAGVMQNPRHLVRRRGQEARLRCSPMKGHSHVYWYRQLPEEGLKFMVYLQKENIIDESGMPKERFSAEFPKEGPSILRIQQVVRGDSAAYFCASSPPGQGAHEQYFGPGTRLTVT.